The entry below gives a single TCR beta chain sequence along with its context. Its antigen remains unidentified. The CDR3 has 18 residues. V shed 7 bases, J shed 0 bases, and the junction held 8 bases outside the gene matches. Constant-segment primers served in 5'RACE that generated TCR alpha and TCR beta cDNA libraries bearing sample barcodes and UMIs. TCRdb recomputed calls from the 5' RACE reads with MiXCR, one row per CDR3 protein. The sample has fewer than 350,000 distinct CDR3 sequences, approximately 16% seen once. The source of the sample is a study of T-cell memory formation after mild COVID-19. About the study: Largely donor-specific sequence clusters came from two donors. Study-wide results and limits: Shrinking CD4+ clones were chiefly CM and EM; CD8+ ones were chiefly EMRA. Day 15 to 85 contracting clones showed balanced CD4/CD8; day 15 to 37 expanders favored CD4+.

The origin of this receptor is a man between 18 and 29 years old who had mild COVID-19 (a few samples of this study predate the infection). Cell type and time point are not known. The sample comprised PBMCs or a T cell subset sorted from them (not recorded which). The chain carries TRBV12-3 or TRBV12-4 and TRBJ2-3; 15 nucleotides align to TRBD2. The DNA of the CDR3 is TGTGCCAGCATCCCTGGGACTAGCGGGGGGAGTAGCACAGATACGCAGTATTTT. Amino acids: CASIPGTSGGSSTDTQYF.